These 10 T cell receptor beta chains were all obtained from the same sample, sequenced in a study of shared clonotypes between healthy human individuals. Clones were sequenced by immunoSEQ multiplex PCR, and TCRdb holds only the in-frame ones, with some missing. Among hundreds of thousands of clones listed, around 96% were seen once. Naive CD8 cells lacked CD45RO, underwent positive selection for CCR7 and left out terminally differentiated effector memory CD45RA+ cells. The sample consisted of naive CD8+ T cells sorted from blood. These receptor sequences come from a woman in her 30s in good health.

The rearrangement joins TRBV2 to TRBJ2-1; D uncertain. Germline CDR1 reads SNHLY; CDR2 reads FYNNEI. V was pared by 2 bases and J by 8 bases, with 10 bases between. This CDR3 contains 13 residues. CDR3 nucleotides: TGTGCCAGCAGTGAATTGGTTCAGGATGAGCAGTTCTTC. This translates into CASSELVQDEQFF.

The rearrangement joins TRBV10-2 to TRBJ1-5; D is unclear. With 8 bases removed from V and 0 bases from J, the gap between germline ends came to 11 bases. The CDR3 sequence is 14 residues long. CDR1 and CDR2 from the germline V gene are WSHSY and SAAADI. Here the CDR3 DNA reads TGCGCCAGCGGTCAGGAGGGTAGCAATCAGCCCCAGCATTTT. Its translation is CASGQEGSNQPQHF.

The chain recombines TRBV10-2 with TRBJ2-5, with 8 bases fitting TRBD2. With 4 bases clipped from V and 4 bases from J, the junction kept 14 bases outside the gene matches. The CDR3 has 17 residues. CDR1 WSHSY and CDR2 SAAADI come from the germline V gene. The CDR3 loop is CASSGPSRAGVRETQYF. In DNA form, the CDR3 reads TGCGCCAGCAGTGGACCAAGCAGAGCGGGAGTTCGAGAGACCCAGTACTTC.

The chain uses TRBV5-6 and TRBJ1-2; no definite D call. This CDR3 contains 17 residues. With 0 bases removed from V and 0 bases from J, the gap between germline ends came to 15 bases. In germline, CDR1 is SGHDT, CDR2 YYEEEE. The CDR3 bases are TGTGCCAGCAGCTTGGTTCCCGACCTAACGACTAACTATGGCTACACCTTC. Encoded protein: CASSLVPDLTTNYGYTF.

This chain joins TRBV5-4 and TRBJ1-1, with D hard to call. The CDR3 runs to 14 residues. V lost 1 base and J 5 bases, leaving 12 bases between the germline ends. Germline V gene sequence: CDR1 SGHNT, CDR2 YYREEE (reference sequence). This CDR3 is CASSLREYMTEAFF. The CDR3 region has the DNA TGTGCCAGCAGCTTGAGGGAGTATATGACTGAAGCTTTCTTT.

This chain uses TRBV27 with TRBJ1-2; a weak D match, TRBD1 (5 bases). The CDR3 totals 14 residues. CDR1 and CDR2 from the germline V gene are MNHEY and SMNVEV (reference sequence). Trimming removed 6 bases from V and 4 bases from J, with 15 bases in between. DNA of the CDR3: TGTGCCAGCAGACCCAGGGAACTCCGCTATGGCTACACCTTC. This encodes CASRPRELRYGYTF.

CDR3 region: CASSLLAGVDPDTQYF. As DNA, the CDR3 is TGTGCCAGCAGTTTACTAGCGGGAGTTGACCCAGATACGCAGTATTTT. The chain has TRBV28 and TRBJ2-3, with TRBD2 identical over 10 bases. CDR3 size: 16 residues. CDR1 is MDHEN, CDR2 SYDVKM, per germline. The trim removed 2 bases at V and 4 bases at J, leaving 6 bases unmatched.

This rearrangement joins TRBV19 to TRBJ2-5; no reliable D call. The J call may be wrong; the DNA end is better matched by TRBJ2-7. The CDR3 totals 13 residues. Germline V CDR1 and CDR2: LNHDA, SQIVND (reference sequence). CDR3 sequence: CASAASLSYEQYF. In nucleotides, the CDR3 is TGTGCCAGTGCGGCGAGTCTCTCCTACGAGCAGTACTTC.

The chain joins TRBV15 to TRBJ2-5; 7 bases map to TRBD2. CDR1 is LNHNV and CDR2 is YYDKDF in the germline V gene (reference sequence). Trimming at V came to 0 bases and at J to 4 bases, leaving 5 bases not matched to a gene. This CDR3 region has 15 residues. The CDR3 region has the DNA TGTGCCACCAGCAGAGATGGAACGGGAGGAGAGACCCAGTACTTC. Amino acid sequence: CATSRDGTGGETQYF.

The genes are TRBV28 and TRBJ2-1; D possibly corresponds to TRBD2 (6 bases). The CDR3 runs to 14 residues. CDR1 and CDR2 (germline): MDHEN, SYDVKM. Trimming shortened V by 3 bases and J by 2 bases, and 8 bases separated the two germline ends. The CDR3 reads CASSFTGAYNEQFF. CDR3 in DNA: TGTGCCAGCAGTTTTACGGGGGCCTACAATGAGCAGTTCTTC.